One and the same sample provided the 13 T cell receptor beta chains below, sequenced in a study of technical replicates of blood from a handful of donors. The method was immunoSEQ multiplex PCR; TCRdb's version includes in-frame clones alone and lacks a portion of them. The repertoire holds 98,000 or so clones, with 95% as singletons. Sequencing was done on a sample of T cells isolated from PBMCs. All receptors derive from a human donor in good health.

This clone was detected only once. This chain links TRBV19 with TRBJ1-2, with 7 bases lining up with TRBD1. With V trimmed by 8 bases and J by 2 bases, 8 bases remained unmatched. Germline CDR1 reads LNHDA; CDR2 reads SQIVND (reference sequence). This CDR3 is built from 14 residues. CDR3 amino acids: CASRPTGTNYGYTF. Here the CDR3 DNA reads TGTGCCAGTCGTCCGACAGGGACGAACTATGGCTACACCTTC.

This clone has just one count. V gene TRBV6-1 combines with J gene TRBJ2-1; 11 bases are a match to TRBD2. The length of the CDR3 is 15 residues. The junction had 5 bases not matched to a gene; V was cut back by 5 bases and J by 5 bases. Germline assignment: CDR1 MNHNS and CDR2 SASEGT. The CDR3 protein is CASSSSGRPDNEQFF. CDR3 sequence (DNA): TGTGCCAGCAGTTCTAGCGGGAGGCCTGACAATGAGCAGTTCTTC.

This clone was seen only a few times. CDR3 protein: CASSLSWSLTGANVLTF. For the CDR3, the DNA is TGTGCCAGCAGCCTTAGTTGGTCTTTGACTGGGGCCAACGTCCTGACTTTC. The rearrangement links TRBV11-2 to TRBJ2-6; D is ambiguous. Germline-derived CDR1 and CDR2 are SGHAT and FQNNGV. Trimming removed 5 bases from V and 2 bases from J, with 16 bases in between. The CDR3 runs to 17 residues.

The chain recombines TRBV21-1 with TRBJ2-1; the D call TRBD2 from the table was never checked on the DNA. TRBV21-1 represents a pseudogene. CDR3 length equals 16 residues. The chain's CDR3 is CASTKFGTLPYNEQFF. DNA for the CDR3: TGTGCCAGCACCAAGTTCGGGACTCTTCCCTACAATGAGCAGTTCTTC.

The J gene is TRBJ2-5, the V gene TRBV5-1, with a weak D call TRBD2 (7 bases). The V end was cut by 2 bases, the J end by 5 bases, with 13 bases between. The CDR3 is made up of 14 amino acids. Germline V gives CDR1 SGHRS, CDR2 YFSETQ. CDR3 sequence (DNA): TGCGCCAGCAGCTTAGGGGGGGCGGTGGAGACCCAGTACTTC. Its protein product is CASSLGGAVETQYF. The whole variable domain, remainder taken from reference TRBV5-1 and TRBJ2-5, is KAGVTQTPRYLIKTRGQQVTLSCSPISGHRSVSWYQQTPGQGLQFLFEYFSETQRNKGNFPGRFSGRQFSNSRSEMNVSTLELGDSALYLCASSLGGAVETQYFGPGTRLLVL.

The chain couples TRBV9 to TRBJ2-2; 14 bases map to TRBD2. The CDR3 is 19 residues long. Germline loops: CDR1 SGDLS, CDR2 YYNGEE. V trimming: 3 bases; J trimming: 6 bases; junction bases outside the gene matches: 13. CDR3 in DNA: TGTGCCAGCAGCGCACTGAGGACTAGCGGGAGGCCCATGGCCGGGGAGCTGTTTTTT. Translation gives CASSALRTSGRPMAGELFF.

The chain combines TRBV4-2 with TRBJ2-7; 11 bases are shared with TRBD2. CDR3 length: 18 residues. Germline V lookup: CDR1 LGHNA, CDR2 YNFKEQ. Germline trimming cut 1 base from V and 2 bases from J; bases unmatched to any gene: 10. The CDR3 DNA reads as TGTGCCAGCAGCCAAGCCCACACTAGCGGGAGTTCCCCCTACGAGCAGTACTTC. This codes for CASSQAHTSGSSPYEQYF.

J is TRBJ2-1 and V is TRBV20-1, with D uncertain. Germline V gene data show CDR1 as DFQATT and CDR2 as SNEGSKA (reference sequence). V was trimmed by 3 bases and J by 9 bases, leaving 9 bases between them. There are 11 residues in the CDR3. CDR3 DNA: TGCAGTGCTAGGTGGTACTCTGAGCAGTTCTTC. Translated: CSARWYSEQFF.

Only one count was recorded for this clone. V and J are TRBV19 and TRBJ2-1; 12 nucleotides agree with TRBD2. This CDR3 is 15 amino acids long. Losses at the gene ends were 6 bases for V and 4 bases for J; bases not matched to a gene: 4. CDR1 and CDR2 (germline): LNHDA, SQIVND (reference sequence). The CDR3 here is CASSRTSGDYNEQFF. The CDR3 DNA follows: TGTGCCAGTAGCCGGACTAGCGGGGATTACAATGAGCAGTTCTTC.

This clone appeared once. The chain employs TRBV6-5 and TRBJ2-4; D is undetermined. CDR3 length: 16 residues. V was cut by 0 bases and J by 0 bases, with 9 bases left in between. From germline, CDR1 is MNHEY and CDR2 SVGAGI. For the CDR3, the DNA is TGTGCCAGCAGTTACTCCGGCAGGCTAGCCAAAAACATTCAGTACTTC. Residues: CASSYSGRLAKNIQYF.

The rearrangement links TRBV5-1 to TRBJ2-7; 7 nucleotides align to TRBD1. CDR1 and CDR2 (germline): SGHRS, YFSETQ. V lost 0 bases to trimming and J lost 3 bases; unmatched junction nucleotides: 15. The CDR3 has 18 residues. The CDR3 sequence: CASSLAAPISDRFYEQYF. In nucleotides, the CDR3 is TGCGCCAGCAGCTTGGCCGCCCCGATTTCGGACAGGTTCTACGAGCAGTACTTC.

V is TRBV6-5 and J is TRBJ2-1; 7 bases are shared with TRBD1. This CDR3 has 15 amino acids. CDR1 MNHEY and CDR2 SVGAGI come from the germline V gene. Unmatched junction bases numbered 2, after V lost 0 bases and J lost 3 bases. The CDR3 DNA reads TGTGCCAGCAGTTACTCCCGGACAGGCTACAATGAGCAGTTCTTC. Its translation is CASSYSRTGYNEQFF.

The V call is TRBV5-1, the J call TRBJ1-2; 11 nucleotides align to TRBD1. The CDR3 length is 14 residues. Per germline, CDR1 SGHRS and CDR2 YFSETQ. Trimming took 7 bases from V and 5 from J; bases not matched to a gene: 7. The CDR3, as DNA: TGCGCCAGCGCTGGACAGGGGGCACGGTATGGCTACACCTTC. It translates to CASAGQGARYGYTF.